This TCR beta chain was observed in a study of blood T cell repertoires in COVID-19. Turning to the study itself: The samples span acute and convalescent COVID-19 from the United States, Italy and Spain. Sample material is recorded as cDNA or gDNA derived from T cells, B-cell-depleted T cells, or PBMCs.

The CDR3 consists of 15 residues. CDR1 SGHRS and CDR2 YFSETQ come from the germline V gene. V shed 0 bases and J shed 3 bases, with 7 bases lying between them. Here immunoSEQ multiplex PCR was the method, and the copy in TCRdb shows in-frame clones only, minus some. The table has some 320,000 clones, 70% to 90% seen once. The receptor was derived from a human donor in a cohort sampled during active COVID-19. The J gene is TRBJ1-6, the V gene TRBV5-1, with D hard to call. The sequencing sample was made of peripheral blood. The CDR3 DNA reads as TGCGCCAGCAGCTTGGATTTCGTCTATAATTCACCCCTCCACTTT. It specifies CASSLDFVYNSPLHF.